This T cell receptor beta chain stems from a study of T cells in tumors after PD-1 blockade. Study-wide context: Each patient got pembrolizumab 200 mg every 3 weeks or cemiplimab 350 mg every 2 weeks. During anti-PD-1 treatment, some patients continued daily vismodegib 150 mg. Blood samples averaged roughly 110,000 templates (range about 22,000-260,000) and over 35,000 unique clonotypes. Notes on the study in general: Peripheral recruitment is suggested, as some novel exhausted tumor clones were in pre-treatment blood.

The germline gives CDR1 SGHRS, CDR2 YFSETQ. The CDR3 is made up of 16 amino acids. J was trimmed by 6 bases and V by 2 bases; bases with no gene match: 5. The protocol was immunoSEQ multiplex PCR, while the TCRdb copy is restricted to in-frame clones and leaves out a portion. The data show approximately 6,200 clones, approximately 80% seen once. On this clone: What it recognizes is unknown.

This clonotype originated in a human donor with advanced basal cell or squamous cell carcinoma (not recorded which). The material sequenced was PBMCs, taken after anti-PD-1 therapy. The V gene is TRBV5-1, the J gene TRBJ2-2, with 12 bases that match TRBD2. Here the CDR3 DNA reads TGCGCCAGCAGCTTTTATGGACTAGCGGGGTCCGGGGAGCTGTTTTTT. As protein: CASSFYGLAGSGELFF.